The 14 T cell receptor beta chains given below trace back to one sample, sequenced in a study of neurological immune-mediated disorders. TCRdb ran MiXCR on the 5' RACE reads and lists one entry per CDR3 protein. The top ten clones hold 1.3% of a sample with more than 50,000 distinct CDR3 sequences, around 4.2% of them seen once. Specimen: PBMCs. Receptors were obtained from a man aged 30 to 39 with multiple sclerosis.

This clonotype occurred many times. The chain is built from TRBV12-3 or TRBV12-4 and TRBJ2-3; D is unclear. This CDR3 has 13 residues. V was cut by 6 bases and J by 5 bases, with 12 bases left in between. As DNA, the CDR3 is TGTGCCAGCAGGGCCCCGGCCAGAGATACGCAGTATTTT. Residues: CASRAPARDTQYF.

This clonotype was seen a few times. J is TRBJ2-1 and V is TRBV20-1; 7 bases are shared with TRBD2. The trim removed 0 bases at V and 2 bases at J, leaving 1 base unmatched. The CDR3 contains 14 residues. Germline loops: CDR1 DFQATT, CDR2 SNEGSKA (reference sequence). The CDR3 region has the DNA TGCAGTGCTAGAGATGCGGGGGCCTACAATGAGCAGTTCTTC. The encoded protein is CSARDAGAYNEQFF.

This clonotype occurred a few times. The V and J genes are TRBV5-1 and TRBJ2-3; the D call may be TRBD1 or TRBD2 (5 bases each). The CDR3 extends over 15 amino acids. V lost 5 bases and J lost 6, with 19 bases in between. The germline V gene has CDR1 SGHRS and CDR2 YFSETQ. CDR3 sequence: CASSPLWGNGDTQYF. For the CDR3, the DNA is TGCGCCAGCAGTCCCCTTTGGGGGAACGGGGATACGCAGTATTTT.

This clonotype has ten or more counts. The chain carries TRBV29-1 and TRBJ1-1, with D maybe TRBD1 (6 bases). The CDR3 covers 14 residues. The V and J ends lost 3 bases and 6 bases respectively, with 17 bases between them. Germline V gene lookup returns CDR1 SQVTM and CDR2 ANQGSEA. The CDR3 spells CSVEYGTLSAEAFF. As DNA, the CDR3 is TGCAGCGTTGAGTATGGGACATTGTCTGCTGAAGCTTTCTTT.

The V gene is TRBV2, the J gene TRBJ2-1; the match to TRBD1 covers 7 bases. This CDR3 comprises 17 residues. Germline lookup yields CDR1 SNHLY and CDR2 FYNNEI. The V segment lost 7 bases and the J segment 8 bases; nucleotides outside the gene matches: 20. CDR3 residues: CASNPKTGLFGYDEQFF. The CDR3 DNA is TGTGCCAGCAATCCTAAGACAGGGCTCTTTGGATACGATGAGCAGTTCTTC.

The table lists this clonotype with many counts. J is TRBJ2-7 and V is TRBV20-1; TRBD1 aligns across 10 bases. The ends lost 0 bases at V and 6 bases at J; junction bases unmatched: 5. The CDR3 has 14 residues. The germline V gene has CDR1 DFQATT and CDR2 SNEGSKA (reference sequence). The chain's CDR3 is CSARDGTGALEQYF. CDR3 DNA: TGCAGTGCTAGAGATGGGACAGGGGCGCTCGAGCAGTACTTC.

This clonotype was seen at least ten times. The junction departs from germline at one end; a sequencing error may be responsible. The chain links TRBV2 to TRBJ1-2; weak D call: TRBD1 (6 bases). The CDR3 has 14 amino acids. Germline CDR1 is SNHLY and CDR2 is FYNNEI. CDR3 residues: CASSEGGLAYGYTF. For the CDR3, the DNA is TGTGCCAGCAGTGAAGGGGGGCTTGCCTATGGCTACACCTTT.

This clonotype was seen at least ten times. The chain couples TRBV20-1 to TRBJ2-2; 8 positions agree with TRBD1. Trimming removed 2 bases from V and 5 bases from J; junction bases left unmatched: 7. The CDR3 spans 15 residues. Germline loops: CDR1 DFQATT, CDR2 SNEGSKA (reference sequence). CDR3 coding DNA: TGCAGTGCTAGACTTCCAGGGGGCGTGACCGGGGAGCTGTTTTTT. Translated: CSARLPGGVTGELFF.

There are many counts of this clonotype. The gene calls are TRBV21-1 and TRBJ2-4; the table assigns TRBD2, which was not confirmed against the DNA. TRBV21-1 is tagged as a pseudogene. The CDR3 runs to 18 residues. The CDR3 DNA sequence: TGTGCCAGCAGCATACCCTACAGGACTAGCGGGGGGAAAAACATTCAGTACTTC. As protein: CASSIPYRTSGGKNIQYF.

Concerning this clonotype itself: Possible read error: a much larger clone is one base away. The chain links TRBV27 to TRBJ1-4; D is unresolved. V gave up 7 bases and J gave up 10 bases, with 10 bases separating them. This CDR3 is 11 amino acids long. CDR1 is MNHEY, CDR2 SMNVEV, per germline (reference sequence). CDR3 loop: CASTNPGKLFF. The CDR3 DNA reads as TGTGCCAGCACTAACCCAGGAAAACTGTTTTTT.

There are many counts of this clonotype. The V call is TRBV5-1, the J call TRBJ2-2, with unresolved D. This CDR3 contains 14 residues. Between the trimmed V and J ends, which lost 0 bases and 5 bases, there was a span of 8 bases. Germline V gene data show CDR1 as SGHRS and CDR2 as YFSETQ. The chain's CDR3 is CASSLEPTTGELFF. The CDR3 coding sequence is TGCGCCAGCAGCTTGGAACCCACAACCGGGGAGCTGTTTTTT.

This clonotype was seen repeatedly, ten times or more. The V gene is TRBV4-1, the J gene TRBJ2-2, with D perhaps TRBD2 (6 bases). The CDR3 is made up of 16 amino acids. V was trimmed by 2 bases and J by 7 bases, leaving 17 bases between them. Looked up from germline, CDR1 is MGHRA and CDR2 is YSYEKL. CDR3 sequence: CASSQSLGGVGGELFF. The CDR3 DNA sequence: TGCGCCAGCAGCCAATCCCTCGGAGGGGTCGGCGGGGAGCTGTTTTTT.

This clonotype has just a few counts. Here the CDR3 DNA reads TGCAGTGCTAGAGATCTTGCCAGGGGGAACGAGCAGTACTTC. Translating gives CSARDLARGNEQYF. The V gene is TRBV20-1, the J gene TRBJ2-7; 7 bases fit TRBD1. The CDR3 totals 14 residues. The germline CDR1 and CDR2 sequences are DFQATT and SNEGSKA (reference sequence). With V trimmed by 0 bases and J by 5 bases, 7 bases remained unmatched.

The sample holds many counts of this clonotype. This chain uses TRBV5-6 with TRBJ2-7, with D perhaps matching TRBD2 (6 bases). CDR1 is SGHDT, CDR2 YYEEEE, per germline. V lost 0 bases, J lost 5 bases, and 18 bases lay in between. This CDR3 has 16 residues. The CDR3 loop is CASSLEWGLPRNEQYF. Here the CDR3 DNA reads TGTGCCAGCAGCTTGGAATGGGGACTCCCCCGTAACGAGCAGTACTTC.